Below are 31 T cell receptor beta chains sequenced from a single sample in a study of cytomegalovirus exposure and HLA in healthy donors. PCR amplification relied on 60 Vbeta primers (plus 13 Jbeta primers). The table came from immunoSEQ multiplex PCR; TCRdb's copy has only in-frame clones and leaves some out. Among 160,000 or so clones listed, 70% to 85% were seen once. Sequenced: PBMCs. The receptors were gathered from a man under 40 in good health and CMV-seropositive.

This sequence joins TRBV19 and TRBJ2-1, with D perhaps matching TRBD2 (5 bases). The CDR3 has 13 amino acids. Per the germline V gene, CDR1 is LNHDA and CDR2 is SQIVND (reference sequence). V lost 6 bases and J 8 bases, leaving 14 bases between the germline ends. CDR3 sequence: CASRGPSPHEQFF. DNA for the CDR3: TGTGCCAGTAGAGGCCCTAGCCCCCATGAGCAGTTCTTC.

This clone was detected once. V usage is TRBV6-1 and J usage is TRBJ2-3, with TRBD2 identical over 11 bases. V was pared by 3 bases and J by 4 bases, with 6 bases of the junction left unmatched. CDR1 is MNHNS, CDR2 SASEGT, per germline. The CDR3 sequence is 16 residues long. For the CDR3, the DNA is TGTGCCAGCAGTGATCTGGCTAGCGGGGGGCCAGATACGCAGTATTTT. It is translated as CASSDLASGGPDTQYF.

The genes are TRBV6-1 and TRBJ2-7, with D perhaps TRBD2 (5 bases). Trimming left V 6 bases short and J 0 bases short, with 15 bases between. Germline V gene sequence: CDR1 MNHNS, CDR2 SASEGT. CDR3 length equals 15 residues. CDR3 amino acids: CASSQGLMSSYEQYF. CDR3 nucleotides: TGTGCCAGCAGCCAAGGACTTATGAGCTCCTACGAGCAGTACTTC.

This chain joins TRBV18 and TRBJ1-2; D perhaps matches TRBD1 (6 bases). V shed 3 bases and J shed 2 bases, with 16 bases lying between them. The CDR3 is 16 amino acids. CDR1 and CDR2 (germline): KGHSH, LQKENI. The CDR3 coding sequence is TGTGCCAGCTCACCTCAGACAGGAGCAAACAACTATGGCTACACCTTC. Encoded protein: CASSPQTGANNYGYTF.

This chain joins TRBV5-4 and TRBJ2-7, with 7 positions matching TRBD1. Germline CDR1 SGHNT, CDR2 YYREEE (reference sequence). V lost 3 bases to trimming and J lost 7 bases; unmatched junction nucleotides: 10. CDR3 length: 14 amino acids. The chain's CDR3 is CASSSSTGTGEQYF. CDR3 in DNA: TGTGCCAGCAGCTCCTCGACAGGGACCGGGGAGCAGTACTTC.

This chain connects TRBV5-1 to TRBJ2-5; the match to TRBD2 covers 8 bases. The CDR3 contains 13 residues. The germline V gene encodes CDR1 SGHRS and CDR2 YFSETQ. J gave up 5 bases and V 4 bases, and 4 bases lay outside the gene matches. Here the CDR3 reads CASSTGLEETQYF. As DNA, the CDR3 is TGCGCCAGCAGCACGGGACTAGAGGAGACCCAGTACTTC.

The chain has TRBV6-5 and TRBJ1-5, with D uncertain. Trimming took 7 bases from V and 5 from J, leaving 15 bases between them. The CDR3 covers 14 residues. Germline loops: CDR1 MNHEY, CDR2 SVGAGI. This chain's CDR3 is CASTLKPGDQPQHF. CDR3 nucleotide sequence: TGTGCCAGCACCCTTAAGCCGGGAGATCAGCCCCAGCATTTT.

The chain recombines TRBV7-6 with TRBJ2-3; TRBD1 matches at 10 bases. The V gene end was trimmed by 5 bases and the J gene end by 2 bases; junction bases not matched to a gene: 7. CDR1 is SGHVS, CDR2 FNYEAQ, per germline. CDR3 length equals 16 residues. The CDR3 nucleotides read TGTGCCAGCAGCAGAGGACAGGGGGGCCTCACAGATACGCAGTATTTT. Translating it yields CASSRGQGGLTDTQYF.

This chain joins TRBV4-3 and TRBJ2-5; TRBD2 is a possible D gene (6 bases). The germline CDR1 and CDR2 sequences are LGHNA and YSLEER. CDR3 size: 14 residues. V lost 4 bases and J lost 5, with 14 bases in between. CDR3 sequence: CASSPRGYAETQYF. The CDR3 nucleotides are TGCGCCAGCAGCCCCCGGGGGTATGCGGAGACCCAGTACTTC.

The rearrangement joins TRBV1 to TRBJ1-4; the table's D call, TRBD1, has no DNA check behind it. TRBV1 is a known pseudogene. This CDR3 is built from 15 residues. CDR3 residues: CTSSQEGSTNEKLFF. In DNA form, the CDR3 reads TGCACCAGCAGCCAAGAGGGCTCAACTAATGAAAAACTGTTTTTT.

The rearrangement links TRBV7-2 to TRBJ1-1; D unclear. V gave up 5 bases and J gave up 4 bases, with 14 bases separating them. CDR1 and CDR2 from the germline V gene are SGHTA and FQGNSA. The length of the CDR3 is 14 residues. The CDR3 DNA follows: TGTGCCAGCAGCCCCCAGAGGGATTCCACTGAAGCTTTCTTT. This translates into CASSPQRDSTEAFF.

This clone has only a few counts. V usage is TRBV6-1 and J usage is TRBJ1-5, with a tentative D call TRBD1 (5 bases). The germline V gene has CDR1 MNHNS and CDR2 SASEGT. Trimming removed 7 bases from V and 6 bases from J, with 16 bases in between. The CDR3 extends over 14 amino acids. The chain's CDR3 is CASMVGGGSQPQHF. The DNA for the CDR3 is TGTGCCAGCATGGTGGGGGGAGGTAGTCAGCCCCAGCATTTT.

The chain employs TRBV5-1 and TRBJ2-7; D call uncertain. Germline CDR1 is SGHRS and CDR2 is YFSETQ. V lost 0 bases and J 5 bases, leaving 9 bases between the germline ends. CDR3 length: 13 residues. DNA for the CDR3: TGCGCCAGCAGCTTGGGCAGGTTAGACGAGCAGTACTTC. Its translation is CASSLGRLDEQYF.

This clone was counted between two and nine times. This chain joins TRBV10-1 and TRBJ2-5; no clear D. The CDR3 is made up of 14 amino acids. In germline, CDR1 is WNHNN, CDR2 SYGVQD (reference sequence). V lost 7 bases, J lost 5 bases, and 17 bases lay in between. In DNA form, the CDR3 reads TGCGCCAGCATGGCCAGGCACCACTTGGAGACCCAGTACTTC. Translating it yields CASMARHHLETQYF.

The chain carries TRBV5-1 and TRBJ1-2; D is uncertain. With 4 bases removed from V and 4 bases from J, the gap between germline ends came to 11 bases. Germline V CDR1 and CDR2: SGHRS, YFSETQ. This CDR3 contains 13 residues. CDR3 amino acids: CASSPARGYGYTF. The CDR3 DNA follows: TGCGCCAGCAGCCCCGCTCGGGGCTATGGCTACACCTTC.

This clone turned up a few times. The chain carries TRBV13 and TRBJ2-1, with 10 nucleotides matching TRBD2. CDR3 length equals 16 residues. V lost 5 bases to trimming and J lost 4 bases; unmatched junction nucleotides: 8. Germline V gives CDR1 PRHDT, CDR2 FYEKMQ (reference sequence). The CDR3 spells CASSSASGGLYNEQFF. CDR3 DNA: TGTGCCAGCAGCAGCGCTAGCGGGGGATTATACAATGAGCAGTTCTTC.

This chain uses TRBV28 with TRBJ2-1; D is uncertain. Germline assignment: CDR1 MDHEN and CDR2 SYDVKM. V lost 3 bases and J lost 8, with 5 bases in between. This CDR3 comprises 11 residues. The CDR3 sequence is CASSFQYEQFF. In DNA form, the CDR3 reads TGTGCCAGCAGTTTTCAGTATGAGCAGTTCTTC.

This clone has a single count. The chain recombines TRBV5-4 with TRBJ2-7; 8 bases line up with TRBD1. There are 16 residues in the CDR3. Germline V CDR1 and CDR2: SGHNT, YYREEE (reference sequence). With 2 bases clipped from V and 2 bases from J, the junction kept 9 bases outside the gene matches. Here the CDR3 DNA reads TGTGCCAGCAGCTTTTCACCAGGGGGCGCTCCCTACGAGCAGTACTTC. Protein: CASSFSPGGAPYEQYF. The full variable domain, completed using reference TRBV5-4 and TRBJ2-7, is ETGVTQSPTHLIKTRGQQVTLRCSSQSGHNTVSWYQQALGQGPQFIFQYYREEENGRGNFPPRFSGLQFPNYSSELNVNALELDDSALYLCASSFSPGGAPYEQYFGPGTRLTVT.

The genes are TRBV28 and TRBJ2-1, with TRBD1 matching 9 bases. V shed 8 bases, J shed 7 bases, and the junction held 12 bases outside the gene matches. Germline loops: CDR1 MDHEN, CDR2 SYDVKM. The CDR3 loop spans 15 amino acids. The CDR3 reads CASGTLGQGMNEQFF. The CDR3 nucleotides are TGTGCCAGCGGAACCCTGGGACAGGGAATGAATGAGCAGTTCTTC.

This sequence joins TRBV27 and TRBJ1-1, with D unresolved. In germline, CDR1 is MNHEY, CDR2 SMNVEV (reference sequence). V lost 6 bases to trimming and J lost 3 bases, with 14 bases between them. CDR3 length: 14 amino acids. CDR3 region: CASSRFEGHTEAFF. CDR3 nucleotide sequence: TGTGCCAGCAGCCGATTCGAGGGCCACACTGAAGCTTTCTTT.

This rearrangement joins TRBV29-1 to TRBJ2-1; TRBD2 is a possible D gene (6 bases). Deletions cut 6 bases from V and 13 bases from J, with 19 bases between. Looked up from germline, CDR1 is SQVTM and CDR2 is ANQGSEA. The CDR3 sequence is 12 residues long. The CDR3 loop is CSVRVRRGGQFF. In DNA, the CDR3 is TGCAGCGTACGCGTACGGCGGGGTGGTCAGTTCTTC.

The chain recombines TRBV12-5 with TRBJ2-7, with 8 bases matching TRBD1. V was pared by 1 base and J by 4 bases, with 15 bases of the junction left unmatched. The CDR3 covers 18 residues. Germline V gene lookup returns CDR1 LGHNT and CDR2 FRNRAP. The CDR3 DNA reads TGTGCTAGTGGTTTGGCGAACAGGGGGACGCCTGGTTTGTACGAGCAGTACTTC. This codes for CASGLANRGTPGLYEQYF.

For the CDR3, the DNA is TGTGCCAGCAAGGACAGGGGGCGCACAGATACGCAGTATTTT. Amino acid sequence: CASKDRGRTDTQYF. The chain employs TRBV27 and TRBJ2-3; 11 bases agree with TRBD1. J gave up 1 base and V 7 bases, and 1 base lay outside the gene matches. This CDR3 contains 14 residues. The germline CDR1 and CDR2 sequences are MNHEY and SMNVEV (reference sequence).

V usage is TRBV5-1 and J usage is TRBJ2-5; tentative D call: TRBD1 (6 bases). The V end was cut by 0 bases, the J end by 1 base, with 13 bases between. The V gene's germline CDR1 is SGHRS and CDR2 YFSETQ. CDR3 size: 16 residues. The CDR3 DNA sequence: TGCGCCAGCAGCTTGGATACCAGGGGCCTCCAAGAGACCCAGTACTTC. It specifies CASSLDTRGLQETQYF.

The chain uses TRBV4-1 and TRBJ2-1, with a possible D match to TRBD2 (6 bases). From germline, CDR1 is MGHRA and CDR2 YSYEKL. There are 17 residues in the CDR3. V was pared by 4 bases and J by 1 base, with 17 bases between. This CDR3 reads CASSPSGTSKSYNEQFF. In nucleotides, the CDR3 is TGCGCCAGCAGCCCGTCGGGGACTTCTAAATCCTACAATGAGCAGTTCTTC.

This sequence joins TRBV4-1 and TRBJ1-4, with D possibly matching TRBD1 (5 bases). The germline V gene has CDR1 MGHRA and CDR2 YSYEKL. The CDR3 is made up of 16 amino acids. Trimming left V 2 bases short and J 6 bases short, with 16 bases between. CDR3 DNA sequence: TGCGCCAGCAGCCAAAGGGCTTGGACAAACCATGAAAAACTGTTTTTT. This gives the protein CASSQRAWTNHEKLFF.

CDR3 amino acids: CATKAGVNTEAFF. Here the CDR3 DNA reads TGTGCCACAAAGGCGGGGGTGAACACTGAAGCTTTCTTT. The chain employs TRBV6-5 and TRBJ1-1; D is perhaps TRBD1 (5 bases). This CDR3 is built from 13 residues. V lost 10 bases to trimming and J lost 0 bases, with 12 bases between them. CDR1 is MNHEY, CDR2 SVGAGI, per germline.

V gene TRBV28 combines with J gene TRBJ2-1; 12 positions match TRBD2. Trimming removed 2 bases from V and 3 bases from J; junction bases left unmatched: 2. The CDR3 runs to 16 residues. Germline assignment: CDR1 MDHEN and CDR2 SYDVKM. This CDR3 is CASSLLAGGIYNEQFF. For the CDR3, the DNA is TGTGCCAGCAGTTTACTAGCGGGGGGGATCTACAATGAGCAGTTCTTC.

The CDR3 DNA is TGTGCCAGCAGCACCAGACAGGGAAGGGGTTATACAGATACGCAGTATTTT. This sequence encodes CASSTRQGRGYTDTQYF. The rearrangement links TRBV7-2 to TRBJ2-3, with TRBD1 identical over 7 bases. Germline assignment: CDR1 SGHTA and CDR2 FQGNSA. The CDR3 extends over 17 amino acids. V dropped 5 bases and J dropped 3; count of bases not matched to a gene: 14.

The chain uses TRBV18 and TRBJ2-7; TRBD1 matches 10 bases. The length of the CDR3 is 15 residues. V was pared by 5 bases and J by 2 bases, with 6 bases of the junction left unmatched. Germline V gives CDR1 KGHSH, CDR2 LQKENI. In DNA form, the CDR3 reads TGTGCCAGCTCAAAGGGACAGGGGAGCCCCTACGAGCAGTACTTC. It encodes CASSKGQGSPYEQYF.

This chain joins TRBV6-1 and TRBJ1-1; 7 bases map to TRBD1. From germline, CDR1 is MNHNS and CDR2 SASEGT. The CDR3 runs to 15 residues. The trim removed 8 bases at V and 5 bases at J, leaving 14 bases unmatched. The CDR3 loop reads CASRQGSIAWTEAFF. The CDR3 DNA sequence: TGTGCCAGCCGACAGGGTTCTATCGCCTGGACTGAAGCTTTCTTT.